Described below is a single TCR beta chain sequence and its context. One entry per CDR3 protein results from TCRdb running MiXCR on the 5' RACE reads. This sample has about 560,000 distinct CDR3 sequences, with around 16% found just once. The sample is drawn from a study of T-cell memory formation after mild COVID-19. The CDR3 loop spans 15 amino acids. CDR1 is DFQATT, CDR2 SNEGSKA, per germline (reference sequence). V shed 3 bases, J shed 5 bases, and the junction held 9 bases outside the gene matches. Material for sequencing was PBMCs or a T cell subset sorted from them (not recorded which). This chain links TRBV20-1 with TRBJ2-1, with TRBD2 identical over 8 bases. The receptor comes from an adult woman who had mild COVID-19 (a few samples of this study predate the infection). Cell type and time point are not known. CDR3 region: CSARFTGGRNNEQFF. CDR3 nucleotide sequence: TGCAGTGCTAGGTTTACGGGAGGGCGGAACAATGAGCAGTTCTTC.